This T cell receptor (beta chain) was recovered during a study of beta chain features in type 1 diabetes. The V gene end was trimmed by 4 bases and the J gene end by 2 bases; junction bases not matched to a gene: 4. Per germline, CDR1 SEHNR and CDR2 FQNEAQ (reference sequence). This CDR3 spans 16 amino acids. Sequencing targeted expressed TCRB transcripts, as all isolated RNA had been reverse transcribed. Only in-frame clones appear in the TCRdb table, and some are missing; sequencing was by immunoSEQ multiplex PCR. This table has about 230,000 clones, over 9.5% appearing once. This clone was counted only a few times.

The TCR comes from a woman between 18 and 29 years old in good health. V gene TRBV7-9 combines with J gene TRBJ2-3; 12 bases line up with TRBD2. The source material was naive CD4+ T cells from blood. This CDR3 is CASSSGLAGTTDTQYF. The CDR3 coding sequence is TGTGCCAGCAGCTCTGGACTAGCGGGGACCACAGATACGCAGTATTTT.